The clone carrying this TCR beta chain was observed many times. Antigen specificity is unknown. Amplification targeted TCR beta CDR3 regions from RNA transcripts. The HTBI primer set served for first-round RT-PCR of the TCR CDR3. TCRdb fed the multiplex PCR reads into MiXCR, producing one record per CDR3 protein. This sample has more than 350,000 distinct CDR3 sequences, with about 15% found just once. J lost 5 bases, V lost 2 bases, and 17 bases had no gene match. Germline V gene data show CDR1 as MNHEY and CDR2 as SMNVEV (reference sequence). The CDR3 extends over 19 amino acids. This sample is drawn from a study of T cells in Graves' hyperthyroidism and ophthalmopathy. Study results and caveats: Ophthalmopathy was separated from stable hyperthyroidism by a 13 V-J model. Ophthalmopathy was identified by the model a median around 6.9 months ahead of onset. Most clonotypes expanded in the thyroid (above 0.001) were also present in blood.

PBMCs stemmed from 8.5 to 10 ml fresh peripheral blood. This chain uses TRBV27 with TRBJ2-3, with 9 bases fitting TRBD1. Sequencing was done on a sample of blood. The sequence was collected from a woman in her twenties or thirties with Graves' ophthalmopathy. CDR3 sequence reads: CASSLRGGAGQGRQDTQYF. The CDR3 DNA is TGTGCCAGCAGTTTAAGGGGGGGAGCGGGACAGGGCCGCCAAGATACGCAGTATTTT.